This TCR beta chain originates from a study of T cell responses to AZD1222 COVID-19 vaccine. Regarding the study as a whole: Spike-wide coverage was observed for vaccine-associated CD4 TCRs, with dominant responses at 160-218 and 743-854. Nearly half of the spike-specific TCRs reportedly recognize variant regions that carry no mutations. Only after the peak T cell response were repertoires sampled.

The table came from immunoSEQ multiplex PCR; TCRdb's copy has only in-frame clones and leaves some out. The profile shows roughly 53,000 clones, roughly 83% of them singletons. Notes on this clone: Its cognate antigen is unknown.

V was clipped by 5 bases and J by 2 bases, with 18 bases between them. The CDR3 loop spans 16 amino acids. The V gene's germline CDR1 is MGHRA and CDR2 YSYEKL. The sample consisted of peripheral blood, taken on day 0 of AZD1222 vaccination. The sequence was collected from an adult in good health. The chain combines TRBV4-1 with TRBJ2-5, with TRBD2 as a possible D gene (5 bases). The CDR3 protein is CASSERTLPPQETQYF. CDR3 nucleotides: TGCGCCAGCAGCGAGAGGACTTTGCCCCCTCAAGAGACCCAGTACTTC.